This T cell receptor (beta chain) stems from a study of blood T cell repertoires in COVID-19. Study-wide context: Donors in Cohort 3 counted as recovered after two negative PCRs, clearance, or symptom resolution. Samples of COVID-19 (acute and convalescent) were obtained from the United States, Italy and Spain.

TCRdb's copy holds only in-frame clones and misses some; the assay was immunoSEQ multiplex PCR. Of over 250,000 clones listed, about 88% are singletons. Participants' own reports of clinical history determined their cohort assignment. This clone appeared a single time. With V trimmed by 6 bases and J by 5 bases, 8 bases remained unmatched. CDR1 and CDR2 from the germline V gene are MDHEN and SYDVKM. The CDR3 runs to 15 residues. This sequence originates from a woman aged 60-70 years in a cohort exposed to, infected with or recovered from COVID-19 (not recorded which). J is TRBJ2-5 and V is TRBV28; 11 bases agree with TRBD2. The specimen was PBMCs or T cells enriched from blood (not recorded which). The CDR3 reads CASSQIAGGPETQYF. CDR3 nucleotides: TGTGCCAGCAGCCAAATAGCGGGAGGGCCGGAGACCCAGTACTTC.